This TCR beta chain was retrieved from a study of beta chain features in type 1 diabetes. In the study overall: All samples combined gave roughly 100,000,000 sorted cells for examination.

CD45RO/CCR7/CD25/CD127/CD95/CD27 separated CD4+ naive, central memory, regulatory and stem cell-like memory cells by sorting. The study's findings and limits: PCR might pick shorter templates more often, in the same way for patients and controls. The study found moderately but significantly shorter TCRB CDR3s in all four CD4+ subsets of Type 1 diabetes patients.

CDR3 size: 13 residues. The junction had 5 bases not matched to a gene; V was cut back by 5 bases and J by 10 bases. Germline V gives CDR1 SGHNT, CDR2 YENEEA. About this clone: Its antigen is still unknown.

Every isolated RNA sample was fully reverse transcribed, so sequencing captured expressed TCRB transcripts. Sequenced by immunoSEQ multiplex PCR; TCRdb stores in-frame clones only, minus some. The data show around 97,000 clones, with roughly 28% seen just once and roughly 0.5% held by the top ten. V gene TRBV11-3 combines with J gene TRBJ2-2, with 9 bases that match TRBD1. Sequencing was carried out using central memory CD4+ T cells from blood. The clonotype was recovered from a young woman with type 1 diabetes. The CDR3 here is CASSQRTGAELFF. The DNA for the CDR3 is TGTGCCAGCAGCCAACGGACAGGGGCGGAGCTGTTTTTT. Filled out from reference TRBV11-3 and TRBJ2-2, the complete variable domain reads EAGVVQSPRYKIIEKKQPVAFWCNPISGHNTLYWYLQNLGQGPELLIRYENEEAVDDSQLPKDRFSAERLKGVDSTLKIQPAELGDSAVYLCASSQRTGAELFFGEGSRLTVL.